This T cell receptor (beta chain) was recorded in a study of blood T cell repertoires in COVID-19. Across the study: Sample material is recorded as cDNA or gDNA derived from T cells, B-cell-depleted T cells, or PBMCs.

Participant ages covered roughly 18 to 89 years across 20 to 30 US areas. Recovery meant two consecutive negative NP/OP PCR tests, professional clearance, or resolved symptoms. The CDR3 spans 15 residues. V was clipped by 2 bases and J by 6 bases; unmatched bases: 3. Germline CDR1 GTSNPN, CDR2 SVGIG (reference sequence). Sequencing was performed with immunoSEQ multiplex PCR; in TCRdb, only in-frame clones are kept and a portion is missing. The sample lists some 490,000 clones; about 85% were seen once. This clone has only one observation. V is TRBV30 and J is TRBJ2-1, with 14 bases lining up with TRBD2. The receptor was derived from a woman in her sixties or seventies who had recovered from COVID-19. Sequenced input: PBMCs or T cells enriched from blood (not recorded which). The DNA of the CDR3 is TGTGCCTGGAGTCATGGACTAGCGGGGGGCAATGAGCAGTTCTTC. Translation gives CAWSHGLAGGNEQFF.